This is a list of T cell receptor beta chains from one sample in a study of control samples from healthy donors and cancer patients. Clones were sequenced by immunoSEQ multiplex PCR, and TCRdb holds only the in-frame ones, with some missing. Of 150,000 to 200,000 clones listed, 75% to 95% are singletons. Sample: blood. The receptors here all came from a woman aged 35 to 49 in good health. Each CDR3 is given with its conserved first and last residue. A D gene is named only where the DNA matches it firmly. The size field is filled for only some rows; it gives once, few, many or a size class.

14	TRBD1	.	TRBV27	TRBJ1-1	TGTGCCAGCAGTACATACAGGGGAGGGACTGAAGCTTTCTTT	CASSTYRGGTEAFF
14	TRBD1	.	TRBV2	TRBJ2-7	TGTGCCAGCAGTGGAGGACAGGCGCCCTACGAGCAGTACTTC	CASSGGQAPYEQYF
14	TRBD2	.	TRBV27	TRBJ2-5	TGTGCCAGCAGTCAACTAGCGGGGACTGAGACCCAGTACTTC	CASSQLAGTETQYF
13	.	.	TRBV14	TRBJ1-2	TGTGCCAGCAGCCAAGATCGCCGGGGCGGCTACACCTTC	CASSQDRRGGYTF
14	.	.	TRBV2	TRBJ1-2	TGTGCCACCTCGGGAGGGGGGGGTGGAGGCGGCTACACCTTC	CATSGGGGGGGYTF
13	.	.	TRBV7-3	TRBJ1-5	TGTGCCAGCAGCTGGGGGAGCAATCAGCCCCAGCATTTT	CASSWGSNQPQHF
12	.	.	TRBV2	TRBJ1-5	TGTGCCAGCAGTGAGACCTTCGGGCCCCAGCATTTT	CASSETFGPQHF
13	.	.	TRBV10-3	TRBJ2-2	TGTGCCTCAACGGGAATCGGGACCGGGGAGCTGTTTTTT	CASTGIGTGELFF
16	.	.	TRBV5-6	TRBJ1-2	TGTGCCAGCAGCTTTTGGCCCGCCTTACATTACTATGGCTACACCTTC	CASSFWPALHYYGYTF
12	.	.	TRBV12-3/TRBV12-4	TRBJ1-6	TGTGCCAGCAGTTTCCCCAATTCACCCCTCCACTTT	CASSFPNSPLHF
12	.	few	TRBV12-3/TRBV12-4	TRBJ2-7	TGTGCCAGCAGTCGGCCAGCGTACGAGCAGTACTTC	CASSRPAYEQYF
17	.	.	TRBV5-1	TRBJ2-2	TGCGCCAGCAGCTTTTATAGCCCCAGGGGGGGTACCGGGGAGCTGTTTTTT	CASSFYSPRGGTGELFF
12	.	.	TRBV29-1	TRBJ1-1	TGCAGCGTTGGAGGCAACCTCGAGGAAGCTTTCTTT	CSVGGNLEEAFF
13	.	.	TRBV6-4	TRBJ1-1	TGTGCCAGCAGCGCTACAGGGAACACTGAAGCTTTCTTT	CASSATGNTEAFF
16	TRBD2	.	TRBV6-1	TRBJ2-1	TGTGCCAGCAGTGAGGGGACTAGCGGGGGGTACAATGAGCAGTTCTTC	CASSEGTSGGYNEQFF
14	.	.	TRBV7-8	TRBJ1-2	TGTGCCAGCAGCTTAGCACAGGATCTCTATGGCTACACCTTC	CASSLAQDLYGYTF
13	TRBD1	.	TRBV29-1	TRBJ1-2	TGCAGCGTTGTTGACGGGACAGCTCTTGGCTACACCTTC	CSVVDGTALGYTF
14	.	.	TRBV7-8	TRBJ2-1	TGTGCCAGCATGCCGACTCAATCCTACAATGAGCAGTTCTTC	CASMPTQSYNEQFF
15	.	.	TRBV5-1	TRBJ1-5	TGCGCCAGCAGCTTGTCGACGGATAGCAATCAGCCCCAGCATTTT	CASSLSTDSNQPQHF
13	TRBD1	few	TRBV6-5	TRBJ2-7	TGTGCCAGCAGGGGGACAGGGGGATACGAGCAGTACTTC	CASRGTGGYEQYF
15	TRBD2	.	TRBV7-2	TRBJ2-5	TGTGCCAGCAGTCAAGGGACTAGCGGGGGGAGGACCCAGTACTTC	CASSQGTSGGRTQYF
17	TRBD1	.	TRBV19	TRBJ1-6	TGTGCCAGTAGCGGGTATAGGACAGGGAGGTTGAAAGGACCCCTCCACTTT	CASSGYRTGRLKGPLHF
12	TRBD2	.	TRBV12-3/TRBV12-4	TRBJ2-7	TGTGCCAGCAGTACTAGCGGGGTCGAGCAGTACTTC	CASSTSGVEQYF
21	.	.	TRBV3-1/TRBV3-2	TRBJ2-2	TGTGCCAGCAGCCGTCAAGTTTGGACCCTGTCCTCCGGGGAGAACACCGGGGAGCTGTTTTTT	CASSRQVWTLSSGENTGELFF
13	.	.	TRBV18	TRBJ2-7	TGTGCCAGCTCACCAGCCCAGGCCTACGAGCAGTACTTC	CASSPAQAYEQYF
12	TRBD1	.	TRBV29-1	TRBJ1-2	TGCAGCGCCGGACAGGGGAGCTATGGCTACACCTTC	CSAGQGSYGYTF
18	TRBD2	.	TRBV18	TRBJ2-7	TGTGCCAGCTCAGGGGTCGAGGTCCCGCGGACTAGCGGGGAGGAGCAGTACTTC	CASSGVEVPRTSGEEQYF
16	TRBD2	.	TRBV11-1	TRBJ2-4	TGTGCCAGCAGCTTAGTAACTAGCGGGGGGGCGGACATTCAGTACTTC	CASSLVTSGGADIQYF
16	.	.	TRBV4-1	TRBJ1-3	TGCGCCAGCAGCCAAGGGGGGACGGTCTCTGGAAACACCATATATTTT	CASSQGGTVSGNTIYF
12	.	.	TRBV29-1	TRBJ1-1	TGCAGCGTTGATAAGGGGGGCACTGAAGCTTTCTTT	CSVDKGGTEAFF
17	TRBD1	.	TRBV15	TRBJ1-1	TGTGCCACCAGCAGAGATGGGACTACAGGGGGGTACACTGAAGCTTTCTTT	CATSRDGTTGGYTEAFF
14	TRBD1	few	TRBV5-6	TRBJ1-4	TGTGCCAGCAGCTTGTATAGGGGGCCTGAAAAACTGTTTTTT	CASSLYRGPEKLFF
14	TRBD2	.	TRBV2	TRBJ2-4	TGTGCCACCCAAGCGGGGCTAGCCAAAAACATTCAGTACTTC	CATQAGLAKNIQYF
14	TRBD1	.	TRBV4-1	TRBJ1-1	TGCGCCAGCAGCCCCCAGGGGGGGAACACTGAAGCTTTCTTT	CASSPQGGNTEAFF
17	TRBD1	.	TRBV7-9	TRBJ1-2	TGTGCCAGCAGCTTAGGGGGCAGGACAGGGAATAACTATGGCTACACCTTC	CASSLGGRTGNNYGYTF
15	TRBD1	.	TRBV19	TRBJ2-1	TGTGCCAGTAGTACGCACAGGGGGCGAAACAATGAGCAGTTCTTC	CASSTHRGRNNEQFF
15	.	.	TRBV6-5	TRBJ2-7	TGTGCCAGCAGTCTCGAGGGGGGGCCCTCCTACGAGCAGTACTTC	CASSLEGGPSYEQYF
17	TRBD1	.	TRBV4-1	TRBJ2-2	TGCGCCAGCAGCCAACCAACCAGGGGGCGCGGCACCGGGGAGCTGTTTTTT	CASSQPTRGRGTGELFF
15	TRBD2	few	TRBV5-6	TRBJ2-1	TGTGCCAGCAGCGACCCCGGGAGGGGCGGAAATGAGCAGTTCTTC	CASSDPGRGGNEQFF
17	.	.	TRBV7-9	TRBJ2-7	TGTGCCAGCAGCCCAGAGTGGGGGGGCAGGGGCCTCGGGGAGCAGTACTTC	CASSPEWGGRGLGEQYF